The 20 T cell receptor beta chains reported below all come from one sample, sequenced in a study of shared clonotypes between healthy human individuals. Libraries were prepared by immunoSEQ multiplex PCR; TCRdb keeps only in-frame clonotypes and omits some of them. Of roughly 2,300,000 clones listed, 85% to 95% are singletons. Sample: naive CD4+ T cells from PBMCs. Subset described: CD45RA+ positively selected. The receptors originated from a man aged 18 to 35 in good health. Some clones in this sample may be carry-over from other donors' samples.

Worth noting for this clone: The sample holds other DNA sequences that translate to the same CDR3. V gene TRBV9 combines with J gene TRBJ2-3; unclear D gene. CDR3 length: 14 residues. V lost 0 bases, J lost 2 bases, and 7 bases lay in between. The germline V gene has CDR1 SGDLS and CDR2 YYNGEE. The DNA of the CDR3 is TGTGCCAGCAGCGTAGCTACCCACACAGATACGCAGTATTTT. Translation: CASSVATHTDTQYF.

The chain employs TRBV27 and TRBJ2-5, with a weak D call TRBD2 (7 bases). V was trimmed by 8 bases and J by 5 bases, leaving 18 bases between them. The CDR3 spans 14 residues. Germline CDR1 is MNHEY and CDR2 is SMNVEV (reference sequence). The CDR3 here is CASGRGAGQETQYF. The CDR3 DNA follows: TGTGCCAGCGGCCGGGGGGCAGGGCAGGAGACCCAGTACTTC.

The chain employs TRBV7-2 and TRBJ2-7; no clear D gene. CDR1 and CDR2 from the germline V gene are SGHTA and FQGNSA. V lost 5 bases to trimming and J lost 1 base, with 12 bases between them. CDR3 length: 14 residues. Written as DNA, the CDR3 is TGTGCCAGCAGCCCGTCCCGGGCTTCCTACGAGCAGTACTTC. Amino acid sequence: CASSPSRASYEQYF.

The table lists this clone with a count of one. V gene TRBV28 combines with J gene TRBJ1-2; D call uncertain. CDR1 is MDHEN, CDR2 SYDVKM, per germline. The V gene lost 6 bases and the J gene lost 5 bases, with 10 bases spanning the gap. The CDR3 extends over 12 amino acids. CDR3 sequence (DNA): TGTGCCAGCAGCACGGACCTTTATGGCTACACCTTC. Translated: CASSTDLYGYTF.

The sample holds a few counts of this clone. The chain employs TRBV9 and TRBJ1-1; a possible D gene is TRBD1 (5 bases). The CDR3 runs 14 residues. Trimming cost V 1 base and J 4 bases, with 11 bases left between them. Looked up from germline, CDR1 is SGDLS and CDR2 is YYNGEE. The CDR3 loop reads CASSVIVQGTEAFF. The CDR3 DNA reads as TGTGCCAGCAGCGTAATAGTCCAGGGCACTGAAGCTTTCTTT. The full variable domain, rest sourced from reference TRBV9 and TRBJ1-1, is DSGVTQTPKHLITATGQRVTLRCSPRSGDLSVYWYQQSLDQGLQFLIQYYNGEERAKGNILERFSAQQFPDLHSELNLSSLELGDSALYFCASSVIVQGTEAFFGQGTRLTVV.

Of note for this clone: Other DNA sequences in the sample encode the same CDR3. The genes are TRBV28 and TRBJ1-4; D is uncertain. Deletions cut 2 bases from V and 4 bases from J, with 8 bases between. The CDR3 length is 14 residues. The germline gives CDR1 MDHEN, CDR2 SYDVKM. DNA for the CDR3: TGTGCCAGCAGTTTACGGGGAAATAATGAAAAACTGTTTTTT. This codes for CASSLRGNNEKLFF. Full variable domain (outside the CDR3, taken from reference TRBV28 and TRBJ1-4): DVKVTQSSRYLVKRTGEKVFLECVQDMDHENMFWYRQDPGLGLRLIYFSYDVKMKEKGDIPEGYSVSREKKERFSLILESASTNQTSMYLCASSLRGNNEKLFFGSGTQLSVL.

The rearrangement links TRBV7-3 to TRBJ1-1; 8 bases line up with TRBD1. Trimming at V came to 4 bases and at J to 5 bases, leaving 15 bases not matched to a gene. Germline V gene data show CDR1 as SGHTA and CDR2 as FQGTGA. CDR3 size: 17 residues. For the CDR3, the DNA is TGTGCCAGCAGCTCGCGGCCAGGGGGCTTAAGCGGGACTGAAGCTTTCTTT. Its protein product is CASSSRPGGLSGTEAFF.

This clone was detected only once. The V and J genes are TRBV11-2 and TRBJ2-2; TRBD1 agrees at 8 bases. V shed 3 bases and J 4 bases; nucleotides not matched to a gene: 4. CDR1 and CDR2 (germline): SGHAT, FQNNGV. The CDR3 is 15 residues long. The CDR3 spells CASSFDRGVTGELFF. In nucleotides, the CDR3 is TGTGCCAGCAGCTTTGACAGGGGCGTCACCGGGGAGCTGTTTTTT.

This chain links TRBV7-3 with TRBJ2-1, with 8 bases matching TRBD2. Germline V gives CDR1 SGHTA, CDR2 FQGTGA. Germline trimming cut 6 bases from V and 0 bases from J; bases unmatched to any gene: 4. The CDR3 has 15 residues. Here the CDR3 reads CASRLAANSYNEQFF. Written as DNA, the CDR3 is TGTGCCAGCAGACTAGCGGCCAACTCCTACAATGAGCAGTTCTTC.

V and J are TRBV29-1 and TRBJ1-1, with TRBD1 matching 7 bases. Germline lookup yields CDR1 SQVTM and CDR2 ANQGSEA. CDR3 length: 13 residues. CDR3 coding DNA: TGCAGTGCCCGGGAGGGGGCGAGGACTGAAGCTTTCTTT. It encodes CSAREGARTEAFF.

For the CDR3, the DNA is TGCAGCGGGCTAGCGGGAGGGGCAGATACGCAGTATTTT. Its protein product is CSGLAGGADTQYF. The V gene is TRBV29-1, the J gene TRBJ2-3; 12 bases are shared with TRBD2. The trim removed 7 bases at V and 4 bases at J, leaving 3 bases unmatched. In germline, CDR1 is SQVTM, CDR2 ANQGSEA. The CDR3 has 13 amino acids.

The chain employs TRBV7-8 and TRBJ2-4; TRBD2 aligns across 9 bases. Germline CDR1 and CDR2: SGHVS and FQNEAQ. There are 18 residues in the CDR3. V was clipped by 4 bases and J by 0 bases; unmatched bases: 10. The CDR3 sequence is CASSSGRLAGIAKNIQYF. The DNA of the CDR3 is TGTGCCAGCAGCTCCGGACGGCTAGCGGGAATAGCCAAAAACATTCAGTACTTC. Looking up the rest from reference TRBV7-8 and TRBJ2-4 gives the full variable domain: GAGVSQSPRYKVAKRGQDVALRCDPISGHVSLFWYQQALGQGPEFLTYFQNEAQLDKSGLPSDRFFAERPEGSVSTLKIQRTQQEDSAVYLCASSSGRLAGIAKNIQYFGAGTRLSVL.

The chain links TRBV30 to TRBJ2-3; D possibly corresponds to TRBD1 (6 bases). The germline V and J ends were trimmed by 5 bases and 2 bases, with 17 bases remaining between them. Germline V CDR1 and CDR2: GTSNPN, SVGIG (reference sequence). The CDR3 totals 15 residues. In nucleotides, the CDR3 is TGTGCCTGGCAACTGGGGACACTTTCCACAGATACGCAGTATTTT. Residues: CAWQLGTLSTDTQYF.

V gene TRBV5-6 combines with J gene TRBJ1-1; D is unclear. This CDR3 is built from 13 residues. CDR1 is SGHDT, CDR2 YYEEEE, per germline. V shed 5 bases and J shed 5 bases, with 13 bases lying between them. The CDR3 region is CASSDPGRTEAFF. In nucleotides, the CDR3 is TGTGCCAGCAGTGACCCGGGGAGGACTGAAGCTTTCTTT.

The V gene is TRBV13, the J gene TRBJ1-1, with D possibly TRBD1 on 5 matching bases. Trimming removed 5 bases from V and 11 bases from J, with 12 bases in between. CDR1 and CDR2 from the germline V gene are PRHDT and FYEKMQ (reference sequence). The CDR3 is 11 residues long. The CDR3 DNA reads as TGTGCCAGCAGCCAAGGCAGGGCCGCTTTCTTT. As protein: CASSQGRAAFF.

The V gene is TRBV2, the J gene TRBJ1-2; 7 nucleotides match TRBD1. Germline V gene lookup returns CDR1 SNHLY and CDR2 FYNNEI. The CDR3 covers 15 residues. Germline trimming cut 5 bases from V and 5 bases from J; bases unmatched to any gene: 11. This CDR3 reads CASSPWVTGIYGYTF. As DNA, the CDR3 is TGTGCCAGCAGTCCTTGGGTGACAGGGATTTATGGCTACACCTTC.

The chain employs TRBV6-1 and TRBJ1-2; 7 positions agree with TRBD1. The CDR3 is made up of 14 amino acids. V lost 1 base, J lost 4 bases, and 3 bases stayed unmatched. CDR1 and CDR2 (germline): MNHNS, SASEGT. The CDR3 region has the DNA TGTGCCAGCAGTGAAGTCAGGGGGTCCTATGGCTACACCTTC. Translating it yields CASSEVRGSYGYTF.

The V gene is TRBV6-1, the J gene TRBJ1-5; D gene ambiguous. Trimming removed 7 bases at V and 0 bases at J, with 13 bases between. Germline values: CDR1 MNHNS, CDR2 SASEGT. CDR3 size: 15 residues. CDR3 DNA: TGTGCCAGCACTATGCAGCCGGATAGCAATCAGCCCCAGCATTTT. This gives the protein CASTMQPDSNQPQHF.

This clone was counted once. The gene calls are TRBV9 and TRBJ2-2; D unclear. V was shortened by 0 bases and J by 7 bases, with 13 bases between the two germline ends. Germline CDR1 SGDLS, CDR2 YYNGEE. The CDR3 has 15 residues. CDR3 nucleotides: TGTGCCAGCAGCGTAGCGGGCAGAAATATCGGGGAGCTGTTTTTT. This encodes CASSVAGRNIGELFF.

The CDR3 coding sequence is TGTGCCAGCAGCTTTGCACTAGGCACAGATACGCAGTATTTT. Amino acid sequence: CASSFALGTDTQYF. This chain connects TRBV7-9 to TRBJ2-3; a weak D match, TRBD2 (5 bases). The ends were cut back, 3 bases at V and 1 base at J, with 8 bases in the middle. The CDR3 is made up of 14 amino acids. Germline lookup yields CDR1 SEHNR and CDR2 FQNEAQ (reference sequence).